These 3 T cell receptor beta chains were sequenced from one sample in a study of shared clonotypes between healthy human individuals. The naive CD8 population came from CD45RO-negative cells selected for CCR7, without terminally differentiated effector memory CD45RA+ cells. Clones were sequenced by immunoSEQ multiplex PCR, and TCRdb holds only the in-frame ones, with some missing. The sample lists hundreds of thousands of clones, around 96% occurring once. Material for sequencing was naive CD8+ T cells sorted from blood. These receptors all come from a man aged 25 to 40 in good health.

This sequence joins TRBV4-1 and TRBJ1-2, with a possible D match to TRBD1 (6 bases). Trimming left V 2 bases short and J 4 bases short, with 11 bases between. Germline V gene sequence: CDR1 MGHRA, CDR2 YSYEKL. The CDR3 loop spans 14 amino acids. In DNA form, the CDR3 reads TGCGCCAGCAGCCAACCGGGGGGCGTCTATGGCTACACCTTC. It codes for CASSQPGGVYGYTF.

This rearrangement joins TRBV13 to TRBJ2-1; TRBD1 matches at 10 bases. V shed 4 bases, J shed 3 bases, and the junction held 3 bases outside the gene matches. CDR1 and CDR2 from the germline V gene are PRHDT and FYEKMQ (reference sequence). The CDR3 runs 15 residues. DNA of the CDR3: TGTGCCAGCAGCTCCGGGACAGGGGTCTACAATGAGCAGTTCTTC. Protein: CASSSGTGVYNEQFF.

The V and J genes are TRBV6-1 and TRBJ2-7; D is unresolved. V lost 2 bases and J lost 7, with 12 bases in between. Germline CDR1 and CDR2: MNHNS and SASEGT. The CDR3 has 13 amino acids. In nucleotides, the CDR3 is TGTGCCAGCAGTGAAACCACCCTGGGTGAGCAGTACTTC. Translating it yields CASSETTLGEQYF.